These T cell receptor beta chains were read from a single sample in a study of blood T cell repertoires in COVID-19. The assay was immunoSEQ multiplex PCR, and TCRdb's table has in-frame clones only and misses some. The sample lists over 9,000 clones; under 90% were seen once. Sequencing was performed on peripheral blood. These receptors all come from a man between 65 and 85 years old with active COVID-19. The CDR3 runs from the conserved cysteine through the conserved F or W. A D gene is named only where the DNA matches it firmly. A row's size may be missing; if present it is once, few, many or a size class.

>once|-|TRBV7-8|TRBJ1-1
CASSLADMNTEAFF
TGTGCCAGCAGCTTGGCCGACATGAACACTGAAGCTTTCTTT
>-|-|TRBV7-9|TRBJ2-7
CASSLIDTGVSYEQYF
TGTGCCAGCAGCCTAATTGATACAGGAGTCTCCTACGAGCAGTACTTC
>-|-|TRBV12-3/TRBV12-4|TRBJ1-5
CASSFGRGQPQHF
TGTGCCAGCAGTTTCGGACGGGGACAGCCCCAGCATTTT
>-|-|TRBV9|TRBJ1-6
CASSVVLNSPLHF
TGTGCCAGCAGCGTAGTCTTAAATTCACCCCTCCACTTT
>-|TRBD2|TRBV3-1/TRBV3-2|TRBJ2-5
CASSLFRLAGTRETQYF
TGTGCCAGCAGCCTTTTCAGACTAGCGGGAACGAGAGAGACCCAGTACTTC
>-|TRBD2|TRBV9|TRBJ2-3
CASSFGLEGDTQYF
TGTGCCAGCAGCTTCGGACTAGAGGGGGATACGCAGTATTTT
>-|TRBD1|TRBV24-1|TRBJ2-4
CATSDPGGATKNIQYF
TGTGCCACCAGTGATCCAGGGGGCGCAACCAAAAACATTCAGTACTTC
>-|TRBD2|TRBV19|TRBJ2-1
CASSQRSSGTLYNEQFF
TGTGCCAGTAGCCAACGCTCGAGCGGGACCCTTTACAATGAGCAGTTCTTC
>-|TRBD2|TRBV6-2/TRBV6-3|TRBJ2-5
CASSRPGRARETQYF
TGTGCCAGCAGCCGCCCGGGGAGGGCGAGAGAGACCCAGTACTTC
>-|-|TRBV28|TRBJ1-5
CASSSQGRWRQPQHF
TGTGCCAGCTCGAGTCAGGGTCGGTGGCGACAGCCCCAGCATTTT
>-|TRBD1|TRBV6-4|TRBJ2-3
CASSPRDSATDTQYF
TGTGCCAGCAGTCCTCGGGACAGCGCCACAGATACGCAGTATTTT
>-|-|TRBV6-2/TRBV6-3|TRBJ2-5
CASSPGSIQETQYF
TGTGCCAGCAGCCCCGGGAGTATACAAGAGACCCAGTACTTC
>-|-|TRBV5-6|TRBJ1-1
CASSPRHLNTEAFF
TGTGCCAGCAGCCCCAGACACCTGAACACTGAAGCTTTCTTT
>-|-|TRBV19|TRBJ2-7
CASSIDHGRGTYEQYF
TGTGCCAGTAGTATAGATCACGGGCGCGGGACCTACGAGCAGTACTTC
>-|-|TRBV11-2|TRBJ2-2
CASSTRPTSSGELFF
TGTGCCAGCAGCACCCGCCCCACTAGTTCCGGGGAGCTGTTTTTT
>-|TRBD2|TRBV5-6|TRBJ2-5
CASSLSGGRKETQYF
TGTGCCAGCAGCTTGTCCGGCGGGAGGAAAGAGACCCAGTACTTC
>-|TRBD2|TRBV19|TRBJ2-2
CASLGLAINTGELFF
TGTGCCAGCCTGGGACTAGCGATAAACACCGGGGAGCTGTTTTTT
>-|-|TRBV19|TRBJ1-3
CASSELQDPTYF
TGTGCCAGTAGTGAGCTACAGGACCCAACATATTTT
>-|TRBD2|TRBV20-1|TRBJ2-4
CSASSAGLATPLAKNIQYF
TGCAGTGCTAGTTCGGCCGGACTAGCGACGCCGCTAGCCAAAAACATTCAGTACTTC
>-|TRBD2|TRBV6-5|TRBJ2-1
CASRSGTSGYNEQFF
TGTGCCAGCAGGTCCGGGACTAGCGGTTACAATGAGCAGTTCTTC
>-|-|TRBV27|TRBJ2-2
CASSFVPEYTGELFF
TGTGCCAGCAGTTTTGTCCCTGAGTACACCGGGGAGCTGTTTTTT
>-|-|TRBV7-2|TRBJ2-7
CASSPGRTSEQYF
TGTGCCAGCAGCCCGGGAAGGACGAGCGAGCAGTACTTC
>-|-|TRBV7-9|TRBJ2-3
CASSLRSDTQYF
TGTGCCAGCAGCTTACGGTCAGATACGCAGTATTTT
>-|-|TRBV29-1|TRBJ1-3
CSVAPSLGNTIYF
TGCAGCGTTGCTCCCTCCCTTGGAAACACCATATATTTT
>few|TRBD1|TRBV14|TRBJ2-7
CASSWWTGEEQYF
TGTGCCAGCAGCTGGTGGACAGGCGAAGAGCAGTACTTC
>-|TRBD2|TRBV7-3|TRBJ2-1
CASASGMYNEQFF
TGTGCCTCGGCTAGCGGGATGTACAATGAGCAGTTCTTC
>-|TRBD1|TRBV27|TRBJ2-2
CASSLTALGGGGELFF
TGTGCCAGCAGTCTCACGGCCCTAGGGGGCGGCGGGGAGCTGTTTTTT
>-|-|TRBV5-6|TRBJ2-7
CASTTRDRFSYEQYF
TGTGCCAGCACCACACGAGACAGGTTCTCCTACGAGCAGTACTTC
>-|TRBD2|TRBV30|TRBJ2-2
CAWRRLAGGATGELFF
TGTGCCTGGAGGAGACTAGCGGGAGGGGCCACCGGGGAGCTGTTTTTT
>-|TRBD2|TRBV5-1|TRBJ2-5
CASLPSGSRLETQYF
TGCGCCAGCCTACCCAGCGGGAGTCGTTTGGAGACCCAGTACTTC
>-|-|TRBV2|TRBJ1-2
CASSEDSDYGYTF
TGTGCCAGCAGTGAAGATTCAGACTATGGCTACACCTTC
>-|TRBD1|TRBV4-2|TRBJ2-6
CASSQDLRTGGTGANVLTF
TGTGCCAGCAGCCAAGATCTTCGGACAGGGGGGACTGGGGCCAACGTCCTGACTTTC
>large|-|TRBV2|TRBJ1-1
CASREPGLEAFF
TGTGCCAGCCGGGAGCCGGGACTTGAAGCTTTCTTT
>-|-|TRBV19|TRBJ1-2
CASSTPPGHGGGYTF
TGTGCCAGTAGTACCCCCCCGGGACATGGGGGAGGCTACACCTTC
>-|TRBD1|TRBV27|TRBJ1-6
CASSQPGQGYSPLHF
TGTGCCAGCAGTCAACCGGGACAGGGATATTCACCCCTCCACTTT
>few|TRBD1|TRBV19|TRBJ2-5
CASRTGTGGQETQYF
TGTGCCAGTCGAACCGGGACAGGGGGCCAAGAGACCCAGTACTTC
>-|TRBD1|TRBV4-3|TRBJ2-3
CASSLGTASTDTQYF
TGCGCCAGCAGCCTTGGGACAGCCAGCACAGATACGCAGTATTTT
>-|-|TRBV15|TRBJ2-1
CAGGGPTYNEQFF
TGTGCCGGCGGGGGCCCTACCTACAATGAGCAGTTCTTC
>-|-|TRBV5-1|TRBJ1-2
CASSLSGTPNNYGYTF
TGCGCCAGCAGCTTGTCCGGGACACCTAATAACTATGGCTACACCTTC
>-|-|TRBV4-3|TRBJ2-5
CASSQEWGRETQYF
TGCGCCAGCAGCCAAGAATGGGGGCGAGAGACCCAGTACTTC
>-|TRBD2|TRBV9|TRBJ2-2
CASSEPTSGNTGELFF
TGTGCCAGCAGCGAGCCGACTAGCGGGAATACCGGGGAGCTGTTTTTT
>-|TRBD1|TRBV6-2/TRBV6-3|TRBJ2-1
CASSYSPRQGRFSYNEQFF
TGTGCCAGCAGTTACTCTCCCAGACAGGGCCGGTTTTCCTACAATGAGCAGTTCTTC
>-|TRBD2|TRBV7-3|TRBJ2-3
CASSSRTSGTTDTQYF
TGTGCCAGCAGCTCGCGGACTAGCGGCACCACAGATACGCAGTATTTT
>-|TRBD2|TRBV20-1|TRBJ2-1
CSASAGVRNEQFF
TGCAGTGCTAGTGCGGGAGTTCGGAATGAGCAGTTCTTC
>once|TRBD2|TRBV29-1|TRBJ2-1
CSKLAPYNEQFF
TGCAGCAAACTAGCGCCGTACAATGAGCAGTTCTTC
>-|-|TRBV10-1|TRBJ1-2
CASTLVWSGIGYTF
TGCGCCAGCACGTTGGTTTGGTCAGGGATTGGCTACACCTTC
>few|-|TRBV7-8|TRBJ2-3
CASSLAPTLNVGGTDTQYF
TGTGCCAGCAGCCTTGCCCCGACCTTGAACGTAGGAGGCACAGATACGCAGTATTTT
>-|TRBD1|TRBV5-6|TRBJ2-5
CASSLGQVQETQYF
TGTGCCAGCAGCCTCGGACAGGTACAAGAGACCCAGTACTTC
>once|TRBD2|TRBV28|TRBJ2-2
CASSFDVAGVTGELFF
TGTGCCAGCAGTTTCGACGTAGCGGGAGTCACCGGGGAGCTGTTTTTT
>-|-|TRBV3-1/TRBV3-2|TRBJ1-2
CASSQEIENYGYTF
TGTGCCAGCAGCCAAGAAATCGAGAACTATGGCTACACCTTC
>-|TRBD1|TRBV27|TRBJ1-6
CASSFRDSRYNSPLHF
TGTGCCAGCAGCTTCCGGGACAGCCGTTATAATTCACCCCTCCACTTT
>-|TRBD1|TRBV6-5|TRBJ2-5
CASSYFGTGGQTQYF
TGTGCCAGCAGTTACTTTGGGACAGGGGGTCAGACCCAGTACTTC
>-|-|TRBV28|TRBJ1-1
CASSNRGGIEAFF
TGTGCCAGCAGCAACCGCGGAGGGATTGAAGCTTTCTTT